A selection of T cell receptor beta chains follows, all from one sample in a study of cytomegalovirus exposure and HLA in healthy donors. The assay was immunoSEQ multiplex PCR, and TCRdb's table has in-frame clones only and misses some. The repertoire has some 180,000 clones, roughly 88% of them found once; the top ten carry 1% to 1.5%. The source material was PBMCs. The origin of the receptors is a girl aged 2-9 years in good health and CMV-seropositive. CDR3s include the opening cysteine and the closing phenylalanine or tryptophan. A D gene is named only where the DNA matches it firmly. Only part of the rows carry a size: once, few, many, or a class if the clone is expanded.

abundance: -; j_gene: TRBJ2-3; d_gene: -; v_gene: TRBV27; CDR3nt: TGTGCCAGCAGTTTATCGGCGGAAATAAAAACAGATACGCAGTATTTT; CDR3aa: CASSLSAEIKTDTQYF
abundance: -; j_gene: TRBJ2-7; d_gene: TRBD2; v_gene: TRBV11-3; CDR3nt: TGTGCCAGCAGCTCAAGTAGCGGGAGCCCCGAGCAGTACTTC; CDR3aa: CASSSSSGSPEQYF
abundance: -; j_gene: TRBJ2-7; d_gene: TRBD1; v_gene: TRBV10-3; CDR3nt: TGTGCCATCAGCGGGACAGTCGCAAGCTCCTACGAGCAGTACTTC; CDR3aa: CAISGTVASSYEQYF
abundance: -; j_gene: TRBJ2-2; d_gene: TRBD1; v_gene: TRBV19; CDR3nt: TGTGCCAGCATAGACAGGGTCCACACCGGGGAGCTGTTTTTT; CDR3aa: CASIDRVHTGELFF
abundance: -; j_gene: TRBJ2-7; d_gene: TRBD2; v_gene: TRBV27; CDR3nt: TGTGCCAGCAGTTTATATTTGACTAGCGGGAGTCAGGGCGAGCAGTACTTC; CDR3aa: CASSLYLTSGSQGEQYF
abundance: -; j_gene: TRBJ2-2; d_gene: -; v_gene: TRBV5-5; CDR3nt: TGTGCCAGCAGCCCCGAGTGGTCCAACTCCCCCGGGGAGCTGTTTTTT; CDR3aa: CASSPEWSNSPGELFF
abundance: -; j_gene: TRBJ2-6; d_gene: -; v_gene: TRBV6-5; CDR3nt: TGTGCCAGCAGGAGACAGTTCTCTGGGGCCAACGTCCTGACTTTC; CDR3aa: CASRRQFSGANVLTF
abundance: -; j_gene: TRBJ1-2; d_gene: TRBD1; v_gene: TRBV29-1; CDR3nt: TGCAGCGGATTGGGACAGAATCAGGACTATGGCTACACCTTC; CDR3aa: CSGLGQNQDYGYTF
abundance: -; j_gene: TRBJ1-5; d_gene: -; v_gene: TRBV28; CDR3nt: TGTGCCAGCAGTTTAAGAGATCAGCCCCAGCATTTT; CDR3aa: CASSLRDQPQHF
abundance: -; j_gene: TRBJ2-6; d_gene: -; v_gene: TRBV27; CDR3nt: TGTGCCAGCAGTCCAGGGGAATCTGGGGCCAACGTCCTGACTTTC; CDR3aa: CASSPGESGANVLTF
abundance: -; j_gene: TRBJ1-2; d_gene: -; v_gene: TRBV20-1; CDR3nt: TGCGGATGGGAGGGCTACACCTTC; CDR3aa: CGWEGYTF
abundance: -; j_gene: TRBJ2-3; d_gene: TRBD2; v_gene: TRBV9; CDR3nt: TGTGCCAGCAGCGTAACTAGCGGGGGGGCGTCCCTCACAGATACGCAGTATTTT; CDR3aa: CASSVTSGGASLTDTQYF
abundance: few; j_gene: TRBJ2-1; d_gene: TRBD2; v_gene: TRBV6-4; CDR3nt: TGTGCCAGCAGTCTAAGCGGGGAGGCCGGTTATGAGCAGTTCTTC; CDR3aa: CASSLSGEAGYEQFF
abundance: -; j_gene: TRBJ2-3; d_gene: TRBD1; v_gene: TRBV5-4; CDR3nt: TGTGCCAGCAGCTTGTTGACAGGGGGGGTCACAGATACGCAGTATTTT; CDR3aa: CASSLLTGGVTDTQYF
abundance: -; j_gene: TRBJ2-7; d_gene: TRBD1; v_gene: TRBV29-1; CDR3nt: TGCAGCGTTGGGGATGCAGGGGGCTCGTGCGAGCAGTACTTC; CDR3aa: CSVGDAGGSCEQYF
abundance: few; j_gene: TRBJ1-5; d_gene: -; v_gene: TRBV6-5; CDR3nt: TGTGCCAGCAGCAACAGGATTAGCAATCAGCCCCAGCATTTT; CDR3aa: CASSNRISNQPQHF
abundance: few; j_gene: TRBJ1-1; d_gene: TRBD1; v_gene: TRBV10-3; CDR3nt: TGTGCCATCAGCGGCACGGGACAGGGGAACACTGAAGCTTTCTTT; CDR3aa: CAISGTGQGNTEAFF
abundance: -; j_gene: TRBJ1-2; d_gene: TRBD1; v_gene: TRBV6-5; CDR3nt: TGTGCCAGCAGTTCAGGACAGGGGGCTCTATGTGGCTACACCTTC; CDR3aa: CASSSGQGALCGYTF
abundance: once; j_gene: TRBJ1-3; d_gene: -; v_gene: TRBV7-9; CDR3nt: TGTGCCAGCAGCCTCCGGACACTCTCTGGAAACACCATATATTTT; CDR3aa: CASSLRTLSGNTIYF
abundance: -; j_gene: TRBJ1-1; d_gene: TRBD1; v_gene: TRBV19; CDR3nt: TGTGCCAGTAGTAGAGGGACAGCCACTGAAGCTTTCTTT; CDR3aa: CASSRGTATEAFF
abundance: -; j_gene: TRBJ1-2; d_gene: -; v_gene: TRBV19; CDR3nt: TGTGCCAGTAGTATAGTCTCCTCTTATGGCTACACCTTC; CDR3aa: CASSIVSSYGYTF
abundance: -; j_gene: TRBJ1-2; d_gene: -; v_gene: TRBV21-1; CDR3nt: TGTGCCAGCAGCATTGGGGACAGGGGGCTTTTGATGAACTATGGCTACACCTTC; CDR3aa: CASSIGDRGLLMNYGYTF
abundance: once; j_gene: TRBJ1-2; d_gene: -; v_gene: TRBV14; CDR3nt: TGTGCCAGCAGCCGGAACAGGGTTGGGGGCTACACCTTC; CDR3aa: CASSRNRVGGYTF
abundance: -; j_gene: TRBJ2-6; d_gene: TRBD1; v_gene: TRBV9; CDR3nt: TGTGCCAGCAGCCCAACAGGGGCTGGGGCCAACGTCCTGACTTTC; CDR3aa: CASSPTGAGANVLTF
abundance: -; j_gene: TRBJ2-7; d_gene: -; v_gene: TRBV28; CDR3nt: TGTGCCAGCAGTTTTTGGGAGGCCAAAGCCTACGAGCAGTACTTC; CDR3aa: CASSFWEAKAYEQYF
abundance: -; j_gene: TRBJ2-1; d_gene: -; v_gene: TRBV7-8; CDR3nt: TGTGCCAGCAGCCAACGAGAGCGGAATGAGCAGTTCTTC; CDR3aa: CASSQRERNEQFF
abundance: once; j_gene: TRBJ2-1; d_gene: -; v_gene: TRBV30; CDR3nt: TGTGCCTGGAGTGTAGGGGGGGGGTTCAATGAGCAGTTCTTC; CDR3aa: CAWSVGGGFNEQFF
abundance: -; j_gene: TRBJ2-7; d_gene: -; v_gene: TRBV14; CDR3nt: TGTGCCAGCAGCCAAGATCGGGAGCAGTACTTC; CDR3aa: CASSQDREQYF
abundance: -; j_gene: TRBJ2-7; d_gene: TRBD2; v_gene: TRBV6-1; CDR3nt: TGTGCCAGCAGTCTGGCTAGCGGGAGAAACGAGCAGTACTTC; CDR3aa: CASSLASGRNEQYF
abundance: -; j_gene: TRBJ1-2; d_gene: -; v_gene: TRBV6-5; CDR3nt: TGTGCCAGCAGTTACACTCCCGTAAACTATGGCTACACCTTC; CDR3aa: CASSYTPVNYGYTF
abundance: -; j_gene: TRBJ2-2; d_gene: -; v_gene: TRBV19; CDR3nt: TGTGCCAGTAGTCCTACCGGGAGCCCCGGGGAGCTGTTTTTT; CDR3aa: CASSPTGSPGELFF
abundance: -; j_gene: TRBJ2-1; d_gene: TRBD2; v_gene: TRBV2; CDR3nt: TGTGCCAGCAGCTTCAGCGGGAGCTACAATGAGCAGTTCTTC; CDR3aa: CASSFSGSYNEQFF
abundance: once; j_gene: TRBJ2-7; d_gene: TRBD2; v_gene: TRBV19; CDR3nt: TGTGCCAGTAGTCCGGGACTAGCGGGTACCTCCTACGAGCAGTACTTC; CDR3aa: CASSPGLAGTSYEQYF
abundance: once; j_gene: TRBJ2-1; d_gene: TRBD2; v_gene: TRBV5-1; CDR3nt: TGCGCCAGCAGCCCGTCCGGACTAGCGGGAGGGATATACAATGAGCAGTTCTTC; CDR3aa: CASSPSGLAGGIYNEQFF
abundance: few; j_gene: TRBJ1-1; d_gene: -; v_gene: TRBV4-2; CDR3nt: TGTGCCAGCAGCCAGGGGGCCACTGAAGCTTTCTTT; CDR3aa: CASSQGATEAFF
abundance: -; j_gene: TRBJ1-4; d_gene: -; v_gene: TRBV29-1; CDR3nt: TGCAGCGTTGAAGATCGGGGGAGGGAAAAACTGTTTTTT; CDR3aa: CSVEDRGREKLFF
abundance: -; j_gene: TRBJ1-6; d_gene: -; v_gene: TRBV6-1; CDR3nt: TGTGCCAGCAGTGAAGTTGCGGACCGGGGGTCCCTCCACTTT; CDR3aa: CASSEVADRGSLHF
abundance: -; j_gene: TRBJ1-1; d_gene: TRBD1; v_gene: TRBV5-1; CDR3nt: TGCGCCAGCAACCCCGGGACAGGGTCGGCTGAAGCTTTCTTT; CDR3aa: CASNPGTGSAEAFF
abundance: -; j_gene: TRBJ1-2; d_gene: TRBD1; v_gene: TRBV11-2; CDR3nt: TGTGCCAGCAGCTTAGAGAGGGGGCCGGGTTATGGCTACACCTTC; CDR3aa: CASSLERGPGYGYTF
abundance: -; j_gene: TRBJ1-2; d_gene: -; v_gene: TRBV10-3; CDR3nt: TGTGCCATCACGGGAGGTAACTATGGCTACACCTTC; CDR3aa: CAITGGNYGYTF
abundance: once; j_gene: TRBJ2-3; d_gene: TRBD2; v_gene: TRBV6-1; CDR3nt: TGTGCCAGCAGTGAACCCGCGGGGGGGTCGATAGATACGCAGTATTTT; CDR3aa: CASSEPAGGSIDTQYF
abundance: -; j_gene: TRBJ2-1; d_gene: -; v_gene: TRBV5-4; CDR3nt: TGTGCCAGCAGACCCGGGGGCTCCTACAATGAGCAGTTCTTC; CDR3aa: CASRPGGSYNEQFF
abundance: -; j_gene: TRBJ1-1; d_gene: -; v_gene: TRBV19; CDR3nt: TGTGCCAGTAACCCCACAGACCGCATGAACACTGAAGCTTTCTTT; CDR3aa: CASNPTDRMNTEAFF
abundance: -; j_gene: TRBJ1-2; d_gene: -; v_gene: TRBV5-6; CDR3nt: TGTGCCAGCAGCCGGGGGTTGGTGGACGGATACTATGGCTACACCTTC; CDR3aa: CASSRGLVDGYYGYTF
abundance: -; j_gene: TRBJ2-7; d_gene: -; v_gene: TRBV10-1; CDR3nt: TGCGCCAGCAGTGTTGGAGGAGAAGGTCTCTACGAGCAGTACTTC; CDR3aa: CASSVGGEGLYEQYF
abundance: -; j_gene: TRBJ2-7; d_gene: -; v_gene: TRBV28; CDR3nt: TGTGCCAGCAGTTTATCCCGGGACAATAACGAGCAGTACTTC; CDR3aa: CASSLSRDNNEQYF
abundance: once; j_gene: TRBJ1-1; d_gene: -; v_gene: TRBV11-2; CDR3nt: TGTGCCAGCAGTTTGGACCGGGGGGGTTACACTGAAGCTTTCTTT; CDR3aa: CASSLDRGGYTEAFF
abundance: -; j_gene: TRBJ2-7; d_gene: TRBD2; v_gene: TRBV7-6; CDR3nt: TGTGCCAGCAGCTTAGGTGGGAATCTAGCGGGAAGTCAATACGAGCAGTACTTC; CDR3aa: CASSLGGNLAGSQYEQYF
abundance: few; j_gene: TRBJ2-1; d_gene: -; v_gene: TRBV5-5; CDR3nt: TGTGCCAGCAGCCGGGAGTTTTTTCGCGATGAGCAGTTCTTC; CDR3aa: CASSREFFRDEQFF
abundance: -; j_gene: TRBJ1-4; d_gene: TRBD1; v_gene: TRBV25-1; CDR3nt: TGTGCCAGCAGTGCCCCTTCGGGGACAGCCCCCGAAAAACTGTTTTTT; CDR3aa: CASSAPSGTAPEKLFF